A single sample gave rise to the 28 T cell receptor beta chains below, sequenced in a study of T cell repertoires in cytomegalovirus infection. TCRdb re-called the reads with MiXCR, one entry per CDR3 protein. This sample has a few hundred thousand distinct CDR3 sequences, with about 40% found just once. For these TCRs, the target antigens are not known. Material: cultured PBMCs, obtained from culture after CMV antigen stimulation. These receptor sequences come from a human donor in good health (CMV status not recorded). Some clones in this sample may be carry-over from other donors' samples.

The rearrangement links TRBV12-3 or TRBV12-4 to TRBJ1-2, with no clear D. Trimming removed 7 bases at V and 3 bases at J, with 15 bases between. This CDR3 comprises 14 residues. This CDR3 reads CASNQGSGDYGYTF. The CDR3 bases are TGTGCCAGCAACCAAGGAAGCGGAGACTATGGCTACACCTTC.

V gene TRBV2 combines with J gene TRBJ1-1; 8 nucleotides align to TRBD1. V was clipped by 7 bases and J by 4 bases; unmatched bases: 11. From germline, CDR1 is SNHLY and CDR2 FYNNEI. The CDR3 is made up of 15 amino acids. CDR3 amino acids: CASTSEGDRGTEAFF. CDR3 bases: TGTGCCAGCACCTCTGAAGGAGACAGGGGCACTGAAGCTTTCTTT.

This clonotype has more than one count but fewer than ten. The chain is built from TRBV7-2 and TRBJ2-5, with 13 bases that match TRBD2. V was pared by 5 bases and J by 4 bases, with 4 bases of the junction left unmatched. Germline lookup yields CDR1 SGHTA and CDR2 FQGNSA. This CDR3 is built from 15 residues. The CDR3, as DNA: TGTGCCAGCAGCATGGGACTAGCGGGACGAGAGACCCAGTACTTC. This gives the protein CASSMGLAGRETQYF.

The V and J genes are TRBV10-3 and TRBJ2-1, with 7 bases matching TRBD1. V gave up 6 bases and J gave up 8 bases; unmatched junction bases: 7. Germline V gives CDR1 ENHRY, CDR2 SYGVKD. This CDR3 is 13 amino acids long. The DNA of the CDR3 is TGTGCCATCAGGAGACAGGGTGGCGATGAGCAGTTCTTC. The encoded protein is CAIRRQGGDEQFF.

This sequence joins TRBV7-8 and TRBJ2-7; 8 bases match TRBD1. The CDR3 is 17 residues long. V trimming: 0 bases; J trimming: 6 bases; junction bases outside the gene matches: 13. Germline assignment: CDR1 SGHVS and CDR2 FQNEAQ. The CDR3 reads CASSLALWTGRALEQYF. The DNA of the CDR3 is TGTGCCAGCAGCTTAGCGTTGTGGACAGGGAGAGCCCTCGAGCAGTACTTC.

The chain employs TRBV10-3 and TRBJ2-2, with D possibly matching TRBD2 (5 bases). Trimming stripped 3 bases from V and 7 bases from J, with 15 bases between. The CDR3 has 15 residues. Germline V gene data show CDR1 as ENHRY and CDR2 as SYGVKD. The CDR3 DNA reads as TGTGCCATCAGTGAAGCCATTCGGGCGGGCGGGGAGCTGTTTTTT. The encoded protein is CAISEAIRAGGELFF.

The chain recombines TRBV5-5 with TRBJ2-7, with unresolved D. Deletions cut 6 bases from V and 5 bases from J, with 9 bases between. CDR3 size: 11 residues. CDR1 is SGHKS, CDR2 YYEKEE, per germline (reference sequence). The CDR3 region is CASTNSHEQYF. The CDR3 DNA is TGTGCCAGCACCAATTCCCACGAGCAGTACTTC.

This clonotype was counted only a few times. V and J are TRBV12-3 or TRBV12-4 and TRBJ2-7; 8 nucleotides agree with TRBD1. V dropped 3 bases and J dropped 5; count of bases not matched to a gene: 9. This CDR3 spans 15 amino acids. CDR3 nucleotide sequence: TGTGCCAGCAGTTTGATGGGGACAGGTCTCCACGAGCAGTACTTC. Protein: CASSLMGTGLHEQYF.

This clonotype was recorded many times. CDR3 nucleotide sequence: TGTGCCAGCGGGAATCCGGGACAATCCTCGAACACTGAAGCTTTCTTT. It yields the protein CASGNPGQSSNTEAFF. The rearrangement uses TRBV7-2 and TRBJ1-1; possibly TRBD1 for D (6 bases). Germline V CDR1 and CDR2: SGHTA, FQGNSA. The CDR3 is made up of 16 amino acids. Trimming cost V 8 bases and J 1 base, with 20 bases left between them.

As regards this clonotype: At one end the junction does not follow the germline gene, possibly because of a read error. This chain connects TRBV4-1 to TRBJ2-5, with a possible D match to TRBD1 (5 bases). The length of the CDR3 is 13 residues. Germline V gene sequence: CDR1 MGHRA, CDR2 YSYEKL. The CDR3, as DNA: TGCGCCAGCAGCCAAGGGGGCGCAGAGACCCAGTGCTTC. This gives the protein CASSQGGAETQCF.

This clonotype turned up a few times. The genes are TRBV25-1 and TRBJ1-2; D is possibly TRBD1 (5 bases). Germline V gene lookup returns CDR1 MGHDK and CDR2 SYGVNS. Trimming cost V 4 bases and J 5 bases, with 8 bases left between them. The CDR3 contains 12 residues. CDR3 bases: TGTGCCAGCAGTGGGGGACTTTATGGCTACACCTTC. This encodes CASSGGLYGYTF.

This clonotype was detected only once. The V gene is TRBV28, the J gene TRBJ1-3; 9 bases line up with TRBD1. Germline CDR1 reads MDHEN; CDR2 reads SYDVKM. The length of the CDR3 is 16 residues. V lost 5 bases and J lost 3; bases outside the gene matches: 8. As DNA, the CDR3 is TGTGCCAGCAGTATAAATCGGGACAGGGTTGGAAACACCATATATTTT. Protein sequence: CASSINRDRVGNTIYF.

This clonotype was observed a handful of times. This chain connects TRBV6-5 to TRBJ2-1; 10 bases fit TRBD2. The CDR3 is 14 amino acids. Germline V gene data show CDR1 as MNHEY and CDR2 as SVGAGI. Trimming took 10 bases from V and 5 from J; bases not matched to a gene: 8. The CDR3 DNA follows: TGTGCCACCTTACTAGCGGGGAAACACAATGAGCAGTTCTTC. This encodes CATLLAGKHNEQFF.

This clonotype has just a few counts. The J gene is TRBJ2-6, the V gene TRBV7-9; the D is unclear. V was trimmed by 6 bases and J by 2 bases, leaving 2 bases between them. CDR1 is SEHNR and CDR2 is FQNEAQ in the germline V gene (reference sequence). The CDR3 has 12 residues. CDR3 in amino acids: CASSTGANVLTF. CDR3 in DNA: TGTGCCAGCAGTACTGGGGCCAACGTCCTGACTTTC.

This clonotype appeared a few times. The J gene is TRBJ2-3, the V gene TRBV7-2; 8 bases match TRBD1. V shed 5 bases and J 2 bases; nucleotides not matched to a gene: 3. The CDR3 has 14 residues. The germline V gene encodes CDR1 SGHTA and CDR2 FQGNSA. CDR3 amino acids: CASSQGAFTDTQYF. CDR3 nucleotide sequence: TGTGCCAGCAGCCAGGGGGCTTTCACAGATACGCAGTATTTT.

The chain's CDR3 is CASSPGVWEETQYF. CDR3 in DNA: TGTGCCAGCAGCCCAGGAGTTTGGGAAGAGACCCAGTACTTC. The chain carries TRBV7-9 and TRBJ2-5; D remains ambiguous. The germline V gene encodes CDR1 SEHNR and CDR2 FQNEAQ (reference sequence). The CDR3 runs 14 residues. The germline V and J ends were trimmed by 5 bases and 3 bases, with 13 bases remaining between them.

V gene TRBV10-1 combines with J gene TRBJ2-1, with D tentatively TRBD2 (6 bases). V gave up 4 bases and J gave up 9 bases, with 16 bases separating them. The V gene's germline CDR1 is WNHNN and CDR2 SYGVQD (reference sequence). The CDR3 runs 14 residues. The chain's CDR3 is CASSGGPAGSEQFF. DNA of the CDR3: TGCGCCAGCAGTGGAGGTCCGGCGGGAAGTGAGCAGTTCTTC.

This clonotype was counted once. CDR3 residues: CASSRTGARNEQYF. The CDR3 DNA is TGTGCCAGCAGTCGGACAGGGGCGCGGAACGAGCAGTACTTC. The chain employs TRBV6-1 and TRBJ2-7; 9 nucleotides align to TRBD1. V shed 5 bases and J 5 bases; nucleotides not matched to a gene: 7. Germline V CDR1 and CDR2: MNHNS, SASEGT. The CDR3 is 14 residues long.

CDR3 coding DNA: TGTGCTAGTGGTTTGGGGGACAGCCACGTTACTGAAGCTTTCTTT. Residues: CASGLGDSHVTEAFF. V gene TRBV12-5 combines with J gene TRBJ1-1; 7 bases agree with TRBD1. Trimming cost V 1 base and J 5 bases; bases outside gene matches: 7. CDR1 LGHNT and CDR2 FRNRAP come from the germline V gene. The CDR3 contains 15 residues.

The chain recombines TRBV6-1 with TRBJ1-2; D unclear. Trimming took 0 bases from V and 4 from J, leaving 12 bases between them. From germline, CDR1 is MNHNS and CDR2 SASEGT. There are 15 residues in the CDR3. The CDR3 coding sequence is TGTGCCAGCAGTGAAGCCGCGGGTGTTGGCTATGGCTACACCTTC. It codes for CASSEAAGVGYGYTF.

The V call is TRBV20-1, the J call TRBJ2-1; 7 bases agree with TRBD1. After removal of 3 bases from V and 5 bases from J, the junction contained 10 bases not matched to a gene. CDR3 size: 15 residues. Germline V gene data show CDR1 as DFQATT and CDR2 as SNEGSKA (reference sequence). The CDR3 DNA reads as TGCAGTGCTAGGGACCGCAGGGGGATTGACAATGAGCAGTTCTTC. It encodes CSARDRRGIDNEQFF.

This clonotype was detected only a few times. This rearrangement joins TRBV7-2 to TRBJ1-2, with D uncertain. Germline CDR1 reads SGHTA; CDR2 reads FQGNSA. Trimming took 5 bases from V and 2 from J, leaving 15 bases between them. CDR3 length: 15 amino acids. The CDR3 region is CASSLSQLFNYGYTF. The CDR3 DNA follows: TGTGCCAGCAGCCTATCCCAGCTGTTCAACTATGGCTACACCTTC. Together with reference TRBV7-2 and TRBJ1-2, the CDR3 gives the full variable domain: GAGVSQSPSNKVTEKGKDVELRCDPISGHTALYWYRQSLGQGLEFLIYFQGNSAPDKSGLPSDRFSAERTGGSVSTLTIQRTQQEDSAVYLCASSLSQLFNYGYTFGSGTRLTVV.

The chain combines TRBV11-2 with TRBJ2-5, with 12 bases aligning to TRBD2. From germline, CDR1 is SGHAT and CDR2 FQNNGV. This CDR3 spans 16 amino acids. The trim removed 5 bases at V and 2 bases at J, leaving 6 bases unmatched. In DNA form, the CDR3 reads TGTGCCAGCAGCAAGCGGACTAGCGGGGTACAAGAGACCCAGTACTTC. Its translation is CASSKRTSGVQETQYF.

The CDR3 reads CASSFRSGTGPYEQYF. CDR3 nucleotide sequence: TGTGCCAGCAGCTTTCGCTCCGGGACAGGGCCCTACGAGCAGTACTTC. The gene calls are TRBV7-9 and TRBJ2-7; 9 bases line up with TRBD1. The germline gives CDR1 SEHNR, CDR2 FQNEAQ (reference sequence). This CDR3 spans 16 amino acids. Germline trimming cut 3 bases from V and 2 bases from J; bases unmatched to any gene: 8.

The chain recombines TRBV7-2 with TRBJ2-7; no firm D call. The CDR3 is 13 residues long. The germline V and J ends were trimmed by 1 base and 2 bases, with 6 bases remaining between them. CDR1 and CDR2 (germline): SGHTA, FQGNSA. Here the CDR3 DNA reads TGTGCCAGCAGCTTAGACCAACCCTACGAGCAGTACTTC. As protein: CASSLDQPYEQYF. Full variable domain (outside the CDR3, taken from reference TRBV7-2 and TRBJ2-7): GAGVSQSPSNKVTEKGKDVELRCDPISGHTALYWYRQSLGQGLEFLIYFQGNSAPDKSGLPSDRFSAERTGGSVSTLTIQRTQQEDSAVYLCASSLDQPYEQYFGPGTRLTVT.

The chain combines TRBV12-5 with TRBJ1-5; 7 bases line up with TRBD1. The CDR3 is 16 amino acids. CDR1 and CDR2 from the germline V gene are LGHNT and FRNRAP. V lost 0 bases to trimming and J lost 0 bases; unmatched junction nucleotides: 2. CDR3 region: CASGLVDRYSNQPQHF. In DNA form, the CDR3 reads TGTGCTAGTGGTTTGGTGGACAGGTATAGCAATCAGCCCCAGCATTTT.

This rearrangement joins TRBV20-1 to TRBJ1-2; perhaps TRBD1 as D (6 bases). The germline CDR1 and CDR2 sequences are DFQATT and SNEGSKA (reference sequence). The V end was cut by 0 bases, the J end by 3 bases, with 17 bases between. The CDR3 length is 16 residues. DNA for the CDR3: TGCAGTGCTAGAGATCCTTCTGCAGGGGAGTACTATGGCTACACCTTC. Translated, it gives CSARDPSAGEYYGYTF.

A few counts support this clonotype. This chain connects TRBV12-3 or TRBV12-4 to TRBJ2-7, with D perhaps TRBD1 (6 bases). Trimming removed 6 bases at V and 5 bases at J, with 17 bases between. The CDR3 covers 14 residues. The CDR3 DNA follows: TGTGCCAGCAGGCCTAGGGGAAACAGGGACGAGCAGTACTTC. This translates into CASRPRGNRDEQYF.